This T cell receptor beta chain was retrieved from a study of T-cell memory formation after mild COVID-19. As for the study in general: Largely, the TCR clusters proved donor specific.

This CDR3 has 16 residues. The germline CDR1 and CDR2 sequences are LGHDT and YNNKEL (reference sequence). The V gene end was trimmed by 4 bases and the J gene end by 3 bases; junction bases not matched to a gene: 10. This clonotype was seen only a few times. Its specificity is unknown. Study outcomes and limitations: A second wave expanding day 15 to 37 was CD4+-biased; contracting clones were balanced. The authors did not confirm SARS-CoV-2 specificity of second-wave clones peaking day 37.

5'RACE, which relied on constant-segment primers, yielded TCR alpha and TCR beta cDNA libraries carrying sample barcodes and UMIs. TCRdb reprocessed the 5' RACE reads via MiXCR and lists one record per CDR3 protein. The sample records about half a million distinct CDR3 sequences, around a sixth being singletons. The clonotype was recovered from an adult woman who had mild COVID-19 (a few samples of this study predate the infection). Cell type and time point are not known. The chain employs TRBV3-1 and TRBJ2-7; TRBD1 matches at 9 bases. The sequenced sample was PBMCs or a T cell subset sorted from them (not recorded which). The CDR3 DNA follows: TGTGCCAGCAGCCTGGTTGGGACAGGGCTGTACTACGAGCAGTACTTC. It yields the protein CASSLVGTGLYYEQYF.